Each of the 24 T cell receptor beta chains below was sequenced from the same sample in a study of T cell repertoires in cytomegalovirus infection. TCRdb re-analysed the reads in MiXCR, keeping a single row per CDR3 protein. The sample contains more than 400,000 distinct CDR3 sequences, around a quarter of which appear only once. Sequenced input: PBMCs. The receptors originated from a human donor in good health (CMV status not recorded). Some clones in this sample may be carry-over from other donors' samples.

This clonotype was detected only a few times. The chain joins TRBV27 to TRBJ2-7; 7 bases match TRBD1. After removal of 8 bases from V and 3 bases from J, the junction contained 16 bases not matched to a gene. In germline, CDR1 is MNHEY, CDR2 SMNVEV (reference sequence). CDR3 length: 16 residues. CDR3 DNA sequence: TGTGCCAGCCCGAATAAATCCCGGGACAGCCGCTACGAGCAGTACGTC. Its translation: CASPNKSRDSRYEQYV.

The chain joins TRBV11-3 to TRBJ2-5, with 9 positions matching TRBD2. CDR3 length: 15 residues. In germline, CDR1 is SGHNT, CDR2 YENEEA. V shed 3 bases, J shed 7 bases, and the junction held 9 bases outside the gene matches. For the CDR3, the DNA is TGTGCCAGCAGCTTCGGGCCTAGCGGGGCTGGGACCCAGTACTTC. Encoded protein: CASSFGPSGAGTQYF.

The chain employs TRBV19 and TRBJ1-5; no reliable D call. Germline CDR1 LNHDA, CDR2 SQIVND (reference sequence). The V end lost 3 bases, the J end lost 2 bases, and 11 bases lay between the germline ends. The CDR3 length is 15 residues. In DNA, the CDR3 is TGTGCCAGTAGTATCGGTGGTTTAGGCAATCAGCCCCAGCATTTT. Encoded protein: CASSIGGLGNQPQHF.

This clonotype was seen more than once but under ten times. V gene TRBV20-1 combines with J gene TRBJ2-1; TRBD2 might be the D (6 bases). Germline assignment: CDR1 DFQATT and CDR2 SNEGSKA (reference sequence). Trimming removed 0 bases at V and 8 bases at J, with 17 bases between. This CDR3 has 15 residues. Written as DNA, the CDR3 is TGCAGTGCTAGAGAGGGACTCCTCGCTCCCGATGAGCAGTTCTTC. Translated: CSAREGLLAPDEQFF.

V usage is TRBV7-3 and J usage is TRBJ2-7, with D possibly matching TRBD1 (5 bases). Germline CDR1 and CDR2: SGHTA and FQGTGA. Trimming removed 5 bases from V and 4 bases from J, with 24 bases in between. There are 17 residues in the CDR3. Written as DNA, the CDR3 is TGTGCCAGCAGCGCGTCGACAGCTTCATTCTCACGTTACGAGCAGTACGTC. As protein: CASSASTASFSRYEQYV.

The chain combines TRBV19 with TRBJ2-7; 10 positions match TRBD2. Germline V CDR1 and CDR2: LNHDA, SQIVND (reference sequence). Losses at the gene ends were 8 bases for V and 4 bases for J; bases not matched to a gene: 5. The CDR3 is 13 residues long. CDR3 amino acids: CASSSGSGYEQYF. The CDR3 bases are TGTGCCAGTTCTAGCGGGAGTGGTTACGAGCAGTACTTC.

The rearrangement joins TRBV27 to TRBJ1-1; 9 bases align to TRBD1. There are 15 residues in the CDR3. Trimming removed 1 base from V and 5 bases from J; junction bases left unmatched: 5. Germline V gives CDR1 MNHEY, CDR2 SMNVEV (reference sequence). Here the CDR3 reads CASSLFTGGRTEAFF. CDR3 in DNA: TGTGCCAGCAGTTTATTTACAGGGGGCAGGACTGAAGCTTTCTTT.

Many counts were recorded for this clonotype. V is TRBV7-2 and J is TRBJ1-2, with D unclear. Germline CDR1 SGHTA, CDR2 FQGNSA. The CDR3 spans 13 residues. Trimming took off 10 bases at V and 0 bases at J, with 12 bases between the two ends. The CDR3 sequence: CATQVTPNYGYTF. The CDR3 bases are TGTGCCACCCAAGTGACTCCTAACTATGGCTACACCTTC.

The chain combines TRBV6-2 or TRBV6-3 with TRBJ2-5; D gene ambiguous. V gave up 11 bases and J gave up 3 bases, with 1 base separating them. There are 8 residues in the CDR3. The germline CDR1 and CDR2 sequences are MNHEY and SVGEGT. CDR3: CAEETQYF. CDR3 bases: TGTGCCGAAGAGACCCAGTACTTC.

The J gene is TRBJ2-2, the V gene TRBV20-1, with 8 positions matching TRBD2. The V segment lost 3 bases and the J segment 2 bases; nucleotides outside the gene matches: 5. This CDR3 has 15 amino acids. The germline gives CDR1 DFQATT, CDR2 SNEGSKA (reference sequence). The CDR3 protein is CSARALAGNTGELFF. The CDR3 region has the DNA TGCAGTGCTAGGGCATTAGCGGGAAACACCGGGGAGCTGTTTTTT.

This clonotype appeared many times. This chain links TRBV20-1 with TRBJ2-1, with D perhaps assigned TRBD1 or TRBD2 (6 bases each). The CDR3 runs to 14 residues. Germline CDR1 and CDR2: DFQATT and SNEGSKA (reference sequence). V was trimmed by 6 bases and J by 2 bases, leaving 14 bases between them. The CDR3 sequence: CSARGLRAYNEQFF. CDR3 sequence (DNA): TGCAGTGCCAGGGGACTTCGCGCCTACAATGAGCAGTTCTTC.

The V call is TRBV6-5, the J call TRBJ2-1; the match to TRBD2 covers 7 bases. The germline V gene has CDR1 MNHEY and CDR2 SVGAGI. J lost 8 bases, V lost 2 bases, and 3 bases had no gene match. The CDR3 runs 13 residues. In DNA, the CDR3 is TGTGCCAGCAGTTACCGGACTAGGGATGAGCAGTTCTTC. Protein product: CASSYRTRDEQFF.

This clonotype was seen a handful of times. The CDR3 loop reads CASSLWDGRETQYF. CDR3 in DNA: TGTGCCAGCAGCTTATGGGACGGGAGGGAGACCCAGTACTTC. The chain couples TRBV7-2 to TRBJ2-5, with 7 positions matching TRBD2. CDR1 SGHTA and CDR2 FQGNSA come from the germline V gene. The trim removed 2 bases at V and 5 bases at J, leaving 5 bases unmatched. There are 14 residues in the CDR3.

This clonotype showed up many times. This chain connects TRBV28 to TRBJ1-6; D is undetermined. Germline V gives CDR1 MDHEN, CDR2 SYDVKM. The CDR3 consists of 14 residues. V was pared by 2 bases and J by 4 bases, with 6 bases between. The CDR3 sequence: CASSLVQYNSPLHF. The CDR3 coding sequence is TGTGCCAGCAGTTTAGTACAGTATAATTCACCCCTCCACTTT.

This clonotype was seen more than once but under ten times. The gene calls are TRBV11-2 and TRBJ2-2; possibly TRBD2 for D (5 bases). The CDR3 is 15 amino acids. V was cut by 5 bases and J by 0 bases, with 10 bases left in between. Germline V gives CDR1 SGHAT, CDR2 FQNNGV. CDR3 in DNA: TGTGCCAGCAGCCCACTAGGTGCGAACACCGGGGAGCTGTTTTTT. It yields the protein CASSPLGANTGELFF.

In this sample, this clonotype turned up a few times. The chain uses TRBV4-3 and TRBJ2-1, with 10 bases matching TRBD2. Germline V gives CDR1 LGHNA, CDR2 YSLEER. V lost 4 bases to trimming and J lost 8 bases; unmatched junction nucleotides: 17. This CDR3 contains 18 residues. This CDR3 is CASSPTLLGLAAQDEQFF. CDR3 nucleotides: TGCGCCAGCAGCCCCACCCTTCTTGGACTAGCGGCCCAGGATGAGCAGTTCTTC.

This clonotype has just a few counts. The chain carries TRBV10-3 and TRBJ2-2; 7 nucleotides match TRBD2. Germline V gives CDR1 ENHRY, CDR2 SYGVKD. The CDR3 runs to 14 residues. The V segment lost 8 bases and the J segment 2 bases; nucleotides outside the gene matches: 5. The CDR3 DNA reads as TGTGCCATCGGGGTAGCGGGTAACACCGGGGAGCTGTTTTTT. The encoded protein is CAIGVAGNTGELFF.

In this sample, this clonotype turned up many times. The chain links TRBV7-2 to TRBJ2-7; 7 bases map to TRBD1. Looked up from germline, CDR1 is SGHTA and CDR2 is FQGNSA. The V gene end was trimmed by 6 bases and the J gene end by 3 bases; junction bases not matched to a gene: 5. The CDR3 sequence is 13 residues long. Here the CDR3 DNA reads TGTGCCAGCAGTCCCGGGACAGTCTACGAGCAGTACTTC. As protein: CASSPGTVYEQYF. Combining the CDR3 with reference TRBV7-2 and TRBJ2-7 gives the whole variable domain GAGVSQSPSNKVTEKGKDVELRCDPISGHTALYWYRQSLGQGLEFLIYFQGNSAPDKSGLPSDRFSAERTGGSVSTLTIQRTQQEDSAVYLCASSPGTVYEQYFGPGTRLTVT.

This clonotype has more than one count but fewer than ten. The chain carries TRBV28 and TRBJ2-5; D is uncertain. V lost 4 bases, J lost 1 base, and 13 bases lay in between. CDR3 size: 15 residues. Looked up from germline, CDR1 is MDHEN and CDR2 is SYDVKM. Here the CDR3 reads CASSSSSQAQETQYF. The CDR3 DNA reads TGTGCCAGCAGTTCAAGTTCTCAGGCCCAAGAGACCCAGTACTTC.

This clonotype has at least ten counts. This chain uses TRBV7-2 with TRBJ2-4; either TRBD1 or TRBD2 may fit D (5 bases each). From germline, CDR1 is SGHTA and CDR2 FQGNSA. V was cut by 1 base and J by 8 bases, with 12 bases left in between. The CDR3 covers 14 residues. The CDR3 sequence is CASSLGGYNDIQYF. In nucleotides, the CDR3 is TGTGCCAGCAGCTTAGGGGGGTATAACGACATTCAGTACTTC. Full variable domain (rest looked up from reference TRBV7-2 and TRBJ2-4): GAGVSQSPSNKVTEKGKDVELRCDPISGHTALYWYRQSLGQGLEFLIYFQGNSAPDKSGLPSDRFSAERTGGSVSTLTIQRTQQEDSAVYLCASSLGGYNDIQYFGAGTRLSVL.

The chain combines TRBV7-8 with TRBJ2-2, with TRBD2 matching 12 bases. Germline V gene data show CDR1 as SGHVS and CDR2 as FQNEAQ. The CDR3 length is 15 residues. CDR3 region: CVSSGRAGYTGELFF. The CDR3 nucleotides are TGTGTGTCTAGCGGGAGGGCCGGGTACACCGGGGAGCTGTTTTTT.

The V and J genes are TRBV4-1 and TRBJ1-3; 7 bases are a match to TRBD1. V lost 0 bases to trimming and J lost 0 bases; unmatched junction nucleotides: 5. This CDR3 is built from 17 residues. Germline V gives CDR1 MGHRA, CDR2 YSYEKL. This CDR3 is CASSQETGSSSGNTIYF. In DNA, the CDR3 is TGCGCCAGCAGCCAAGAGACAGGGTCAAGCTCTGGAAACACCATATATTTT.

The J gene is TRBJ2-1, the V gene TRBV30, with D tentatively TRBD1 (5 bases). The CDR3 length is 11 residues. The germline V gene encodes CDR1 GTSNPN and CDR2 SVGIG (reference sequence). V was clipped by 1 base and J by 9 bases, with 7 bases between them. The CDR3 coding sequence is TGTGCCTGGAGTGGGGGCCCTGAGCAGTTCTTC. Translating it yields CAWSGGPEQFF.

V gene TRBV7-9 combines with J gene TRBJ1-6; 7 bases map to TRBD1. The CDR3 is 16 amino acids. V shed 5 bases and J 6 bases; nucleotides not matched to a gene: 10. CDR1 is SEHNR and CDR2 is FQNEAQ in the germline V gene (reference sequence). CDR3 nucleotides: TGTGCCAGCAGCCCTCGAAGGGGGCAGGGTAATTCACCCCTCCACTTT. Protein product: CASSPRRGQGNSPLHF.